A single sample is the source of the 29 T cell receptor beta chains below, sequenced in a study of T cell changes during pregnancy in multiple sclerosis. The protocol was immunoSEQ multiplex PCR, while the TCRdb copy is restricted to in-frame clones and leaves out a portion. The table records some 21,000 clones, approximately 90% of them present only once. Sequenced here: CD4+ T cells from peripheral blood mononuclear cells, sampled in the third trimester of pregnancy. All receptors come from a female donor with multiple sclerosis, enrolled in a pregnancy study.

In this sample, this clone turned up a few times. The chain recombines TRBV7-8 with TRBJ2-2, with D hard to call. Deletions cut 3 bases from V and 4 bases from J, with 12 bases between. CDR1 is SGHVS and CDR2 is FQNEAQ in the germline V gene. CDR3 size: 15 residues. The CDR3 nucleotides are TGTGCCAGCAGCTTGCTCCGCAGTACCACCGGGGAGCTGTTTTTT. Amino acid sequence: CASSLLRSTTGELFF.

The chain has TRBV18 and TRBJ2-7; tentative D call: TRBD1 (6 bases). The germline V gene encodes CDR1 KGHSH and CDR2 LQKENI. The CDR3 extends over 14 amino acids. V lost 2 bases and J lost 4, with 12 bases in between. The CDR3 nucleotides are TGTGCCAGCTCACCAGTACAGGGAACTTACGAGCAGTACTTC. Translating it yields CASSPVQGTYEQYF.

The genes are TRBV5-1 and TRBJ2-7, with D tentatively TRBD2 (6 bases). Trimming took off 4 bases at V and 0 bases at J, with 14 bases between the two ends. Looked up from germline, CDR1 is SGHRS and CDR2 is YFSETQ. The CDR3 is made up of 15 amino acids. CDR3 loop: CASSGTGLRSYEQYF. The CDR3 bases are TGCGCCAGCAGCGGGACGGGACTCCGCTCCTACGAGCAGTACTTC.

This chain joins TRBV19 and TRBJ1-2; tentative D call: TRBD1 (6 bases). The CDR3 covers 13 residues. Germline V gene data show CDR1 as LNHDA and CDR2 as SQIVND (reference sequence). V was pared by 4 bases and J by 5 bases, with 11 bases between. CDR3: CASSRARGYGYTF. The CDR3 DNA reads TGTGCCAGTAGTAGAGCCAGGGGATATGGCTACACCTTC.

This chain uses TRBV7-5 with TRBJ2-5; TRBD1 is the table's D call and was not checked against the DNA. TRBV7-5 is a listed pseudogene. The CDR3 sequence is 15 residues long. The CDR3 DNA reads as TGTGCCAGAAGCCCCTATTACAGGGCCCGGGAGACCCAGTACTTC. Translating gives CARSPYYRARETQYF.

This clone appeared a few times. This CDR3 is CASSAFPGNSPLHF. The CDR3 nucleotides are TGTGCCAGCAGTGCGTTCCCCGGGAATTCACCCCTCCACTTT. This chain links TRBV2 with TRBJ1-6, with no clear D. V gave up 4 bases and J gave up 7 bases, with 11 bases separating them. This CDR3 spans 14 amino acids. CDR1 is SNHLY and CDR2 is FYNNEI in the germline V gene. Looking up the rest from reference TRBV2 and TRBJ1-6 gives the full variable domain: EPEVTQTPSHQVTQMGQEVILRCVPISNHLYFYWYRQILGQKVEFLVSFYNNEISEKSEIFDDQFSVERPDGSNFTLKIRSTKLEDSAMYFCASSAFPGNSPLHFGNGTRLTVT.

The chain couples TRBV6-5 to TRBJ1-1; D might be TRBD1 (6 bases). The CDR3 covers 15 residues. V was clipped by 2 bases and J by 1 base, with 11 bases between them. The germline CDR1 and CDR2 sequences are MNHEY and SVGAGI. The CDR3 protein is CASSYQGNGNTEAFF. The CDR3 coding sequence is TGTGCCAGCAGTTACCAGGGGAACGGGAACACTGAAGCTTTCTTT.

This chain joins TRBV7-9 and TRBJ1-5; 7 bases match TRBD1. After removal of 1 base from V and 4 bases from J, the junction contained 4 bases not matched to a gene. This CDR3 is built from 15 residues. Germline loops: CDR1 SEHNR, CDR2 FQNEAQ (reference sequence). The CDR3, as DNA: TGTGCCAGCAGCTTAGGTCGACAGGGAAATCAGCCCCAGCATTTT. It codes for CASSLGRQGNQPQHF.

The rearrangement uses TRBV7-3 and TRBJ2-1, with 8 bases fitting TRBD1. Per the germline V gene, CDR1 is SGHTA and CDR2 is FQGTGA. J lost 6 bases, V lost 5 bases, and 9 bases had no gene match. The CDR3 covers 15 residues. The CDR3 DNA reads as TGTGCCAGCAGCCGTGGACAGGGCTCCCGCAATGAGCAGTTCTTC. This codes for CASSRGQGSRNEQFF.

The V call is TRBV27, the J call TRBJ1-1; 8 bases fit TRBD1. The CDR3 runs to 18 residues. The V and J ends lost 5 bases and 0 bases, in that order; junction bases with no gene match: 14. Germline values: CDR1 MNHEY, CDR2 SMNVEV (reference sequence). The DNA for the CDR3 is TGTGCCAGCAGTAGGGACAGGCCGTCCACTTATGTGAACACTGAAGCTTTCTTT. Translated: CASSRDRPSTYVNTEAFF.

With regard to this clone: Compared with germline, one end of the junction differs, possibly owing to a read error. The J gene is TRBJ2-4, the V gene TRBV2; 8 positions agree with TRBD2. CDR3 length equals 12 residues. Looked up from germline, CDR1 is SNHLY and CDR2 is FYNNEI. The CDR3 sequence: CASSESAGALTF. Here the CDR3 DNA reads TGTGCCAGCAGTGAATCAGCGGGGGCGCTAACCTTC.

This chain uses TRBV7-9 with TRBJ1-6, with 7 bases lining up with TRBD1. This CDR3 spans 14 amino acids. Trimming removed 2 bases from V and 9 bases from J; junction bases left unmatched: 4. Germline V lookup: CDR1 SEHNR, CDR2 FQNEAQ (reference sequence). CDR3: CASSLNRGTSPLHF. In DNA, the CDR3 is TGTGCCAGCAGCTTAAACAGGGGAACTTCACCCCTCCACTTT.

The V gene is TRBV6-5, the J gene TRBJ2-7, with D unresolved. This CDR3 region has 15 residues. The V end lost 0 bases, the J end lost 0 bases, and 9 bases lay between the germline ends. Germline CDR1 MNHEY, CDR2 SVGAGI. The CDR3 coding sequence is TGTGCCAGCAGTTACTCGACTGGCGGCTCCTACGAGCAGTACTTC. Translated: CASSYSTGGSYEQYF.

The V gene is TRBV5-4, the J gene TRBJ1-2; D is perhaps TRBD1 (5 bases). CDR3 size: 16 residues. Germline CDR1 reads SGHNT; CDR2 reads YYREEE (reference sequence). V was shortened by 3 bases and J by 0 bases, with 15 bases between the two germline ends. The CDR3 DNA follows: TGTGCCAGCAGCTCTCGACAGACAGCAGCTAACTATGGCTACACCTTC. Residues: CASSSRQTAANYGYTF.

V gene TRBV6-6 combines with J gene TRBJ2-7; 9 bases fit TRBD2. Germline V lookup: CDR1 MNHNY, CDR2 SVGAGI (reference sequence). The CDR3 is 16 residues long. J gave up 4 bases and V 0 bases, and 7 bases lay outside the gene matches. The CDR3 loop is CASSYSLRGGRYEQYF. CDR3 in DNA: TGTGCCAGCAGTTACTCGTTGCGGGGGGGTAGATACGAGCAGTACTTC.

The V and J genes are TRBV5-1 and TRBJ2-5; TRBD2 agrees at 8 bases. In germline, CDR1 is SGHRS, CDR2 YFSETQ. The CDR3 length is 14 residues. The ends lost 4 bases at V and 5 bases at J; junction bases unmatched: 7. CDR3 bases: TGCGCCAGCAGCCCGGGGGGGGGAGCGGAGACCCAGTACTTC. Its protein product is CASSPGGGAETQYF.

The CDR3 region is CASSVGETLPEAFF. CDR3 coding DNA: TGTGCCAGCAGCGTAGGGGAGACACTACCTGAAGCTTTCTTT. The chain carries TRBV9 and TRBJ1-1, with D uncertain. Trimming took off 0 bases at V and 6 bases at J, with 12 bases between the two ends. Germline V CDR1 and CDR2: SGDLS, YYNGEE. The CDR3 loop spans 14 amino acids.

This chain connects TRBV19 to TRBJ1-5; D ambiguous. The CDR3 is 14 amino acids. V was trimmed by 3 bases and J by 9 bases, leaving 15 bases between them. The germline gives CDR1 LNHDA, CDR2 SQIVND (reference sequence). In DNA, the CDR3 is TGTGCCAGTAGTATCCTCTTTGTGAGAGCGCCCCAGCATTTT. Its translation: CASSILFVRAPQHF.

The chain has TRBV19 and TRBJ1-5, with D perhaps TRBD1 (6 bases). Germline V lookup: CDR1 LNHDA, CDR2 SQIVND (reference sequence). This CDR3 comprises 11 residues. The germline V and J ends were trimmed by 5 bases and 7 bases, with 6 bases remaining between them. The CDR3, as DNA: TGTGCCAGTAGTGGGGGCCAGCCCCAGCATTTT. It yields the protein CASSGGQPQHF. The full variable domain, with the rest looked up from reference TRBV19 and TRBJ1-5, is DGGITQSPKYLFRKEGQNVTLSCEQNLNHDAMYWYRQDPGQGLRLIYYSQIVNDFQKGDIAEGYSVSREKKESFPLTVTSAQKNPTAFYLCASSGGQPQHFGDGTRLSIL.

This chain connects TRBV29-1 to TRBJ1-1, with D tentatively TRBD1 (5 bases). CDR3 length equals 14 residues. Germline CDR1 and CDR2: SQVTM and ANQGSEA. Trimming left V 4 bases short and J 3 bases short, with 15 bases between. In DNA, the CDR3 is TGCAGCGTTGTTTCAGGGAGGTCGGACACTGAAGCTTTCTTT. It specifies CSVVSGRSDTEAFF.

This sequence joins TRBV4-3 and TRBJ1-2; no clear D. The V end lost 0 bases, the J end lost 1 base, and 9 bases lay between the germline ends. The CDR3 contains 15 residues. Germline CDR1 reads LGHNA; CDR2 reads YSLEER. The CDR3: CASSQESRDNYGYTF. CDR3 bases: TGCGCCAGCAGCCAAGAATCGCGGGATAACTATGGCTACACCTTC.

The CDR3 protein is CASSQDPSGTGEKLFF. In DNA form, the CDR3 reads TGCGCCAGCAGCCAAGACCCCTCAGGGACAGGTGAAAAACTGTTTTTT. The rearrangement uses TRBV4-1 and TRBJ1-4; the match to TRBD1 covers 8 bases. This CDR3 comprises 16 residues. The ends lost 0 bases at V and 7 bases at J; junction bases unmatched: 7. Germline loops: CDR1 MGHRA, CDR2 YSYEKL.

The rearrangement uses TRBV7-8 and TRBJ1-1; D ambiguous. The V and J ends lost 1 base and 0 bases respectively, with 12 bases between them. This CDR3 spans 16 amino acids. Germline V lookup: CDR1 SGHVS, CDR2 FQNEAQ. The CDR3 nucleotides read TGTGCCAGCAGCTTAGTCGGCGAGGGATTGAACACTGAAGCTTTCTTT. It yields the protein CASSLVGEGLNTEAFF.

V gene TRBV7-8 combines with J gene TRBJ2-7; tentatively, D is TRBD2 (6 bases). Germline CDR1 SGHVS, CDR2 FQNEAQ. There are 15 residues in the CDR3. Trimming took 5 bases from V and 5 from J, leaving 19 bases between them. The CDR3 is CASSVRLERSHEQYF. DNA of the CDR3: TGTGCCAGCAGCGTCCGACTAGAACGATCTCACGAGCAGTACTTC.

This chain joins TRBV20-1 and TRBJ2-1, with TRBD1 as a possible D gene (5 bases). V was cut by 5 bases and J by 9 bases, with 11 bases left in between. Germline CDR1 and CDR2: DFQATT and SNEGSKA (reference sequence). This CDR3 comprises 11 residues. The CDR3 sequence: CSASPGFEQFF. CDR3 nucleotide sequence: TGCAGTGCTTCCCCAGGGTTTGAGCAGTTCTTC.

The chain links TRBV2 to TRBJ2-5; TRBD1 matches at 9 bases. The CDR3 covers 12 residues. Germline-derived CDR1 and CDR2 are SNHLY and FYNNEI. The V and J ends lost 11 bases and 5 bases, in that order; junction bases with no gene match: 6. CDR3 nucleotides: TGTGCCGTCACCGGGACAGGGGAGACCCAGTACTTC. Its protein is CAVTGTGETQYF.

This chain joins TRBV18 and TRBJ2-7; 12 bases agree with TRBD1. Germline CDR1 reads KGHSH; CDR2 reads LQKENI. The junction had 8 bases not matched to a gene; V was cut back by 3 bases and J by 8 bases. CDR3 length: 15 amino acids. The CDR3: CASSPPGQGASKQYF. CDR3 bases: TGTGCCAGCTCACCGCCGGGACAGGGGGCTTCCAAGCAGTACTTC.

This chain joins TRBV28 and TRBJ2-7; the D is unclear. Trimming took off 5 bases at V and 6 bases at J, with 17 bases between the two ends. The CDR3 has 14 amino acids. The germline CDR1 and CDR2 sequences are MDHEN and SYDVKM. The CDR3 coding sequence is TGTGCCAGCAGTCCCCCGGGTTTAGTTAGCGAGCAGTACTTC. It encodes CASSPPGLVSEQYF.

The chain uses TRBV29-1 and TRBJ2-2; 10 positions match TRBD1. With V trimmed by 5 bases and J by 4 bases, 4 bases remained unmatched. The CDR3 extends over 14 amino acids. The germline gives CDR1 SQVTM, CDR2 ANQGSEA. The CDR3 sequence: CSVRTGGITGELFF. The CDR3, as DNA: TGCAGCGTTAGGACAGGGGGGATCACCGGGGAGCTGTTTTTT.